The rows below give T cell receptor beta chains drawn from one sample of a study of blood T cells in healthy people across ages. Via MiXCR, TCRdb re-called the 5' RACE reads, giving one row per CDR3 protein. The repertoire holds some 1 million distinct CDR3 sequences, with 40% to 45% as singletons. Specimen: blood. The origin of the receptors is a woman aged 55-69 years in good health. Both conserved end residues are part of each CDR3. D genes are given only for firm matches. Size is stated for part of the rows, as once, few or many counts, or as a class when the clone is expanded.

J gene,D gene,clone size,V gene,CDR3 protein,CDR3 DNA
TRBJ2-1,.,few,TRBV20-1,CSAMRVREQFF,TGCAGTGCTATGAGGGTGCGCGAGCAGTTCTTC
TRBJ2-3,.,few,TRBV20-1,CSAGPGTRTDTQYF,TGCAGTGCTGGGCCCGGGACTCGCACAGATACGCAGTATTTT
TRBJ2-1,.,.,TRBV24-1,CATSGGVRYNEQFF,TGTGCCACCAGTGGTGGGGTCAGATACAATGAGCAGTTCTTC
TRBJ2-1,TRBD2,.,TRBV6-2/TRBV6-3,CASSWAGGHNEQFF,TGTGCCAGCAGTTGGGCGGGGGGACACAATGAGCAGTTCTTC
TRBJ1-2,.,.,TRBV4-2,CASSQDITAYYGYTF,TGTGCCAGCAGCCAAGATATAACGGCTTACTATGGCTACACCTTC
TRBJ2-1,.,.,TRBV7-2,CASSVRDGGIYEQFF,TGTGCCAGCAGCGTCCGGGACGGGGGCATCTATGAGCAGTTCTTC
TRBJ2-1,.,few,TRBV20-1,CSARDPGIGSYNEQFF,TGCAGTGCTAGAGATCCCGGGATTGGCTCCTACAATGAGCAGTTCTTC
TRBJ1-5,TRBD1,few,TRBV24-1,CATSDSQKTGGIGQPQHF,TGTGCCACCAGTGATTCCCAAAAGACAGGGGGCATAGGTCAGCCCCAGCATTTT
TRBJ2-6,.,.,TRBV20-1,CSAPEGAGANVLTF,TGCAGTGCTCCAGAGGGCGCTGGGGCCAACGTCCTGACTTTC
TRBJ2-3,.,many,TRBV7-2,CASSLVAADTQYF,TGTGCCAGCAGCTTAGTAGCCGCAGATACGCAGTATTTT
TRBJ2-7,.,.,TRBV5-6,CASSFSRTPYEQYF,TGTGCCAGCAGCTTTTCCCGGACACCTTACGAGCAGTACTTC
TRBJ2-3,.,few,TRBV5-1,CASSLVGAETDTQYF,TGCGCCAGCAGCTTGGTGGGGGCGGAGACAGATACGCAGTATTTT
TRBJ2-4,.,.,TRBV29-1,CSVVQMGLINEQYF,TGCAGCGTTGTACAGATGGGACTCATCAATGAGCAGTACTTC
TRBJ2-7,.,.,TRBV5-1,CASSPKGPRSYEQYF,TGCGCCAGCAGCCCGAAGGGGCCGAGGTCCTACGAGCAGTACTTC
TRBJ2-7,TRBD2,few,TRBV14,CASSQDRTSGSIEQYF,TGTGCCAGCAGCCAAGATAGGACTAGCGGTAGTATCGAGCAGTACTTC
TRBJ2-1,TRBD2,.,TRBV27,CASSSRTSRDEQFF,TGTGCCAGCAGTTCTCGGACTAGCCGCGATGAGCAGTTCTTC
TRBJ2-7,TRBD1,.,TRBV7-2,CASSSTGETYEQYF,TGTGCCAGCAGCTCGACAGGGGAAACCTACGAGCAGTACTTC
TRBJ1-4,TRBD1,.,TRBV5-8,CASSLHGRGRAEKLFF,TGTGCCAGCAGCTTGCATGGCAGGGGGCGCGCTGAAAAACTGTTTTTT
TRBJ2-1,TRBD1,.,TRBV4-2,CASSPGGLTYNEQFF,TGTGCCAGCAGCCCAGGGGGCCTTACTTACAATGAGCAGTTCTTC
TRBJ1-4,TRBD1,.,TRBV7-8,CASSSDRRNEKLFF,TGTGCCAGCAGCTCGGACAGGAGAAATGAAAAACTGTTTTTT
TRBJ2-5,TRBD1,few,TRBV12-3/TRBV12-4,CASSWGQKETQYF,TGTGCCAGCAGTTGGGGACAGAAAGAGACCCAGTACTTC
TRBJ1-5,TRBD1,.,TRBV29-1,CSVAGSGTENQPQHF,TGCAGCGTTGCGGGTTCAGGGACAGAAAATCAGCCCCAGCATTTT
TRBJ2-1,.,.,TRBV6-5,CASSRTYGNEQFF,TGTGCCAGCAGTCGTACTTACGGGAATGAGCAGTTCTTC
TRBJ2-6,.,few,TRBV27,CASSLYFGANVLTF,TGTGCCAGCAGTTTATATTTTGGGGCCAACGTCCTGACTTTC
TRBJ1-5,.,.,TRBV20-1,CSATTAYSNQPQHF,TGCAGTGCTACGACGGCTTATAGCAATCAGCCCCAGCATTTT
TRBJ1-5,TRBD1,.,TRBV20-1,CSATRTGWREPQHF,TGCAGTGCTACCCGGACAGGGTGGAGGGAGCCCCAGCATTTT
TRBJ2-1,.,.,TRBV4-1,CASSQERSLTETQFF,TGCGCCAGCAGCCAAGAAAGGTCCCTAACGGAGACCCAGTTCTTC
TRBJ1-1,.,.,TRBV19,CASSLPRDGMNTEAFF,TGTGCCAGTAGTCTCCCAAGGGACGGTATGAACACTGAAGCTTTCTTT
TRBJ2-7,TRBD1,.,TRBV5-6,CASKPHRGLTYEQYF,TGTGCCAGCAAACCCCACAGGGGGCTGACCTACGAGCAGTACTTC
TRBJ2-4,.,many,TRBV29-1,CSVAPSIQYF,TGCAGCGTAGCCCCGAGCATTCAGTACTTC
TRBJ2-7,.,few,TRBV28,CAIQEAGGSYEQYF,TGTGCCATCCAAGAGGCAGGAGGATCCTACGAGCAGTACTTC
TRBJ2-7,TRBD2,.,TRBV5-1,CASSEPGGRDEQYF,TGCGCCAGCAGCGAACCGGGAGGTCGGGACGAGCAGTACTTC
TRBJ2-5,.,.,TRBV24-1,CATMNEAQETQYF,TGTGCCACCATGAACGAGGCCCAAGAGACCCAGTACTTC
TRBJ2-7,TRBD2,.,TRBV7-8,CASSSRGGVLYEQYF,TGTGCCAGCAGCTCCCGGGGGGGAGTTCTCTACGAGCAGTACTTC
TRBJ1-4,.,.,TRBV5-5,CASSLQGGGTNEKLFF,TGTGCCAGCAGCTTGCAGGGAGGTGGAACTAATGAAAAACTGTTTTTT
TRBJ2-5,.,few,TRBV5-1,CASSWGTGTQETQYF,TGCGCCAGCAGCTGGGGAACTGGGACCCAAGAGACCCAGTACTTC
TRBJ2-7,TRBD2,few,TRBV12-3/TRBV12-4,CASSSGRPSYEQYF,TGTGCCAGCAGCTCCGGGAGGCCCTCCTACGAGCAGTACTTC
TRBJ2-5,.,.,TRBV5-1,CASQGSAYQETQYF,TGCGCCAGTCAGGGGTCGGCGTACCAAGAGACCCAGTACTTC
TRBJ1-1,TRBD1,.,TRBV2,CASREDRVEAFF,TGTGCCAGCAGGGAGGACAGGGTTGAAGCTTTCTTT
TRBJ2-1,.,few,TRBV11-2,CASSLDPDEQFF,TGTGCCAGCAGCTTAGACCCAGATGAGCAGTTCTTC
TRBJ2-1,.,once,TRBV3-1,CASSSAGVPPNEQFF,TGTGCCAGCAGCTCGGCCGGAGTCCCTCCCAATGAGCAGTTCTTC
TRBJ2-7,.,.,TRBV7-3,CASSLRQHNEQYF,TGTGCCAGCAGCTTAAGACAGCACAATGAGCAGTACTTC
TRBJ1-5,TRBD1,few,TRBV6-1,CASSADRVNQPQHF,TGTGCCAGCAGTGCAGACAGGGTAAATCAGCCCCAGCATTTT
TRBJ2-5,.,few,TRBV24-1,CATSPGRAWKTQYF,TGTGCCACCAGCCCCGGACGGGCGTGGAAGACCCAGTACTTC
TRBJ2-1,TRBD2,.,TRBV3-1,CASSQVRIAGNNEQFF,TGTGCCAGCAGCCAAGTCAGGATAGCGGGAAACAATGAGCAGTTCTTC
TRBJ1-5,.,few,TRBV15,CATKGDHQPQHF,TGTGCCACCAAGGGCGATCATCAGCCCCAGCATTTT
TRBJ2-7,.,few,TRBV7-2,CASSLPVSSLPDHEQYF,TGTGCCAGCAGCTTACCGGTATCCAGCCTTCCGGACCACGAGCAGTACTTC
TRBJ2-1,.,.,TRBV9,CASSVATIATGDNEQFF,TGTGCCAGCAGCGTAGCTACTATCGCGACAGGAGACAATGAGCAGTTCTTC
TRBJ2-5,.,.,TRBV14,CASSPSSPRRQQETQYF,TGTGCCAGCAGCCCCTCTTCCCCCCGACGGCAGCAAGAGACCCAGTACTTC
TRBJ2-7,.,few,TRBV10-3,CAISEGLPYEQYF,TGTGCCATCAGTGAAGGACTTCCCTACGAGCAGTACTTC
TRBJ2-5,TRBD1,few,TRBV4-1,CASSQDRDRSQETQYF,TGCGCCAGCAGCCAAGATAGGGACAGGAGCCAAGAGACCCAGTACTTC
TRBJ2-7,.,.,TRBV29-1,CSVVLVLGSYEQYF,TGCAGCGTTGTACTAGTCCTTGGATCCTACGAGCAGTACTTC
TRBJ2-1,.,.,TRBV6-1,CASSEYPGDNEQFF,TGTGCCAGCAGTGAGTATCCCGGGGACAATGAGCAGTTCTTC
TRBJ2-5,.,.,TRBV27,CASSFSGPLGNEQYF,TGTGCCAGCAGTTTCAGCGGCCCCCTTGGTAATGAGCAGTACTTC
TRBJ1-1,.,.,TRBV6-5,CASRGRQDWTEAFF,TGTGCCAGCAGAGGACGACAGGATTGGACTGAAGCTTTCTTT
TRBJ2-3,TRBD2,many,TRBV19,CASKGLAGATDTQYF,TGTGCCAGTAAGGGACTAGCGGGAGCGACAGATACGCAGTATTTT
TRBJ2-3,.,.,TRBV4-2,CASSQEGSRPADAQYF,TGTGCCAGCAGCCAAGAGGGTAGCCGCCCCGCAGATGCGCAGTATTTT
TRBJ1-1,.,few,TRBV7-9,CASSTTRAAVNTEAFF,TGTGCCAGCAGCACGACTAGGGCAGCCGTGAACACTGAAGCTTTCTTT
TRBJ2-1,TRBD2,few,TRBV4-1,CASSQGQGQIAGVRNEQFF,TGCGCCAGCAGCCAAGGTCAGGGGCAAATAGCGGGAGTCAGGAATGAGCAGTTCTTC